Listed here are 12 T cell receptor beta chains from one sample, sequenced in a study of blood T cell repertoires in COVID-19 (dated by TCRdb to the early 2020s). The library was prepared using the immunoSEQ multiplex PCR assay. TCRdb re-hosts the immuneACCESS table, in-frame sequences only. Its copies lack some clones; in the studies checked, an unresolved V gene accounts for under half of them, and the cause for the rest is not known. This sample has tens of thousands of clones in its table, and around 90% of those were observed once. The ten largest clonotypes hold about 30% of the sample. Sequenced sample: peripheral blood. These receptors came from a woman older than 75 with active or convalescent COVID-19.

The chain links TRBV5-6 to TRBJ2-7, with 8 bases fitting TRBD1. The CDR3 is made up of 15 amino acids. Germline-derived CDR1 and CDR2 are SGHDT and YYEEEE. The J segment lost 4 bases and the V segment lost 7 bases, leaving 13 bases of the junction unmatched. CDR3 nucleotide sequence: TGTGCCAGCGGCCTTGGGAGGACAGGGCGGTACGAGCAGTACTTC. Protein: CASGLGRTGRYEQYF.

In its sample, this clone was seen once. This chain connects TRBV29-1 to TRBJ1-3, with a possible D match to TRBD1 (5 bases). The CDR3 runs 12 residues. Germline CDR1 reads SQVTM; CDR2 reads ANQGSEA. The CDR3 bases are TGCTCGACACAGGCATATGGAAACACCATATATTTT. This encodes CSTQAYGNTIYF.

The J gene is TRBJ1-1, the V gene TRBV7-8, with D perhaps TRBD1 (5 bases). The CDR3 runs to 15 residues. The germline V gene encodes CDR1 SGHVS and CDR2 FQNEAQ. V dropped 1 base and J dropped 3 bases, with 12 bases sitting between them. The CDR3 region has the DNA TGTGCCAGCAGCTTAGAAGTGGGGGGTTACACTGAAGCTTTCTTT. It specifies CASSLEVGGYTEAFF.

The rearrangement links TRBV30 to TRBJ2-3; 9 nucleotides agree with TRBD2. CDR1 and CDR2 (germline): GTSNPN, SVGIG (reference sequence). J lost 3 bases, V lost 3 bases, and 4 bases had no gene match. The CDR3 consists of 14 residues. DNA of the CDR3: TGTGCCTGGAGCCTCCTAGCGGGGACAGATACGCAGTATTTT. As protein: CAWSLLAGTDTQYF.

The chain joins TRBV4-2 to TRBJ1-5, with D perhaps TRBD1 (5 bases). V was clipped by 3 bases and J by 5 bases, with 8 bases between them. There are 13 residues in the CDR3. Germline CDR1 is LGHNA and CDR2 is YNFKEQ. In nucleotides, the CDR3 is TGTGCCAGCAGCCAGGCACAGGATCAGCCCCAGCATTTT. The encoded protein is CASSQAQDQPQHF.

The rearrangement joins TRBV7-2 to TRBJ1-1, with D perhaps matching TRBD1 (5 bases). CDR1 is SGHTA and CDR2 is FQGNSA in the germline V gene. The CDR3 length is 14 residues. Trimming took 5 bases from V and 9 from J, leaving 19 bases between them. The DNA for the CDR3 is TGTGCCAGCAGCCCGGGGGGGGAATCCATCCAAGCTTTCTTT. It encodes CASSPGGESIQAFF.

The chain joins TRBV7-2 to TRBJ2-2, with D perhaps matching TRBD2 (5 bases). The CDR3 totals 14 residues. Germline values: CDR1 SGHTA, CDR2 FQGNSA. V gave up 6 bases and J gave up 4 bases, with 12 bases separating them. The CDR3 region is CASSAVRATGELFF. As DNA, the CDR3 is TGTGCCAGCAGTGCAGTGAGGGCCACCGGGGAGCTGTTTTTT.

V and J are TRBV9 and TRBJ1-2; 8 bases align to TRBD1. From germline, CDR1 is SGDLS and CDR2 YYNGEE. CDR3 length: 16 amino acids. Trimming at V came to 0 bases and at J to 8 bases, leaving 12 bases not matched to a gene. The CDR3 bases are TGTGCCAGCAGCGTAGTTTCAGGGGGCCCTTTGTTGGGCTACACCTTC. It specifies CASSVVSGGPLLGYTF.

This chain links TRBV6-5 with TRBJ2-3; perhaps TRBD1 as D (5 bases). This CDR3 has 11 amino acids. Trimming pared 7 bases from V and 6 bases from J, leaving 8 bases between. Germline assignment: CDR1 MNHEY and CDR2 SVGAGI. The CDR3 loop reads CASTKGDTQYF. The DNA of the CDR3 is TGTGCCAGCACCAAGGGGGATACGCAGTATTTT.

This chain joins TRBV4-2 and TRBJ1-2, with TRBD1 matching over 9 bases. Germline trimming cut 0 bases from V and 4 bases from J; bases unmatched to any gene: 3. The CDR3 contains 15 residues. Germline lookup yields CDR1 LGHNA and CDR2 YNFKEQ. This chain's CDR3 is CASSQEGTGTYGYTF. Written as DNA, the CDR3 is TGTGCCAGCAGCCAAGAAGGGACAGGGACCTATGGCTACACCTTC.

The chain links TRBV5-1 to TRBJ2-1, with 10 bases fitting TRBD2. Germline V lookup: CDR1 SGHRS, CDR2 YFSETQ. The CDR3 spans 17 residues. V gave up 3 bases and J gave up 1 base; unmatched junction bases: 7. The CDR3 coding sequence is TGCGCCAGCAGCTACAAACTAGCGGGGCAGTCCTACAATGAGCAGTTCTTC. Translation: CASSYKLAGQSYNEQFF. Variable domain in full (rest from reference TRBV5-1 and TRBJ2-1): KAGVTQTPRYLIKTRGQQVTLSCSPISGHRSVSWYQQTPGQGLQFLFEYFSETQRNKGNFPGRFSGRQFSNSRSEMNVSTLELGDSALYLCASSYKLAGQSYNEQFFGPGTRLTVL.

This clone was observed once. This rearrangement joins TRBV11-2 to TRBJ2-5; a weak D match, TRBD1 (6 bases). There are 12 residues in the CDR3. CDR1 is SGHAT, CDR2 FQNNGV, per germline. Trimming removed 4 bases at V and 3 bases at J, with 6 bases between. CDR3 DNA sequence: TGTGCCAGCAGCTGGACAGAAGAGACCCAGTACTTC. Residues: CASSWTEETQYF.